What follows are 25 T cell receptor beta chains derived from one specimen sequenced in a study of T cells after yellow fever vaccination. TCRdb used MiXCR to reprocess the 5' RACE reads, holding one entry per CDR3 protein. The sample consists of about 580,000 distinct CDR3 sequences, roughly a sixth of them appearing once. Material: PBMCs, obtained about 5 days after the first yellow fever vaccination. The receptors derive from a man between 18 and 29 years old who received the YFV17D yellow fever vaccine.

This chain uses TRBV7-8 with TRBJ2-6; D gene ambiguous. This CDR3 region has 10 residues. V lost 1 base to trimming and J lost 15 bases, with 4 bases between them. Germline lookup yields CDR1 SGHVS and CDR2 FQNEAQ. CDR3 nucleotide sequence: TGTGCCAGCAGCTTAGATGGCCTGACTTTC. Translating gives CASSLDGLTF.

This clonotype turned up a few times. The V call is TRBV4-3, the J call TRBJ2-4; D is perhaps TRBD1 or TRBD2 (5 bases each). Trimming left V 4 bases short and J 0 bases short, with 16 bases between. This CDR3 contains 17 residues. The germline gives CDR1 LGHNA, CDR2 YSLEER. As DNA, the CDR3 is TGCGCCAGCAGCCCGGAGTTTGGGGGAAAAGCCAAAAACATTCAGTACTTC. Its protein is CASSPEFGGKAKNIQYF.

This clonotype has only a few counts. This chain uses TRBV20-1 with TRBJ2-2; D remains ambiguous. V shed 1 base and J shed 4 bases, with 7 bases lying between them. Germline-derived CDR1 and CDR2 are DFQATT and SNEGSKA (reference sequence). The CDR3 extends over 13 amino acids. This CDR3 is CSARGAVTGELFF. CDR3 DNA: TGCAGTGCTAGAGGGGCAGTCACCGGGGAGCTGTTTTTT.

This rearrangement joins TRBV20-1 to TRBJ2-3; D call uncertain. Germline values: CDR1 DFQATT, CDR2 SNEGSKA (reference sequence). The CDR3 is made up of 16 amino acids. The germline V and J ends were trimmed by 1 base and 4 bases, with 18 bases remaining between them. The DNA for the CDR3 is TGCAGTGCTAGAGGCCCCGAAGGTCGCTTGTCAGATACGCAGTATTTT. Residues: CSARGPEGRLSDTQYF.

The V call is TRBV19, the J call TRBJ2-5; possible D gene TRBD2, 6 bases. V gave up 5 bases and J gave up 3 bases, with 16 bases separating them. Germline CDR1 and CDR2: LNHDA and SQIVND (reference sequence). CDR3 size: 15 residues. CDR3 in amino acids: CASSGPPSVEETQYF. In nucleotides, the CDR3 is TGTGCCAGTAGTGGCCCTCCTAGCGTGGAAGAGACCCAGTACTTC. Together with reference TRBV19 and TRBJ2-5, the CDR3 gives the full variable domain: DGGITQSPKYLFRKEGQNVTLSCEQNLNHDAMYWYRQDPGQGLRLIYYSQIVNDFQKGDIAEGYSVSREKKESFPLTVTSAQKNPTAFYLCASSGPPSVEETQYFGPGTRLLVL.

V is TRBV4-3 and J is TRBJ2-7, with D unclear. The CDR3 covers 16 residues. Trimming took 0 bases from V and 0 from J, leaving 12 bases between them. Germline-derived CDR1 and CDR2 are LGHNA and YSLEER. DNA for the CDR3: TGCGCCAGCAGCCAAGATGTTGGGTGGGGCTCCTACGAGCAGTACTTC. It translates to CASSQDVGWGSYEQYF.

The V and J genes are TRBV5-1 and TRBJ2-5, with D uncertain. The length of the CDR3 is 14 residues. V was cut by 0 bases and J by 4 bases, with 10 bases left in between. The germline V gene has CDR1 SGHRS and CDR2 YFSETQ. CDR3 sequence reads: CASSLVSNGETQYF. DNA of the CDR3: TGCGCCAGCAGCTTGGTTAGCAATGGAGAGACCCAGTACTTC.

This clonotype has only a few counts. V and J are TRBV5-1 and TRBJ2-7; TRBD1 agrees at 7 bases. This CDR3 is 16 amino acids long. V trimming: 3 bases; J trimming: 0 bases; junction bases outside the gene matches: 9. Germline V gene lookup returns CDR1 SGHRS and CDR2 YFSETQ. CDR3 in amino acids: CASSSRQGMGSYEQYF. In nucleotides, the CDR3 is TGCGCCAGCAGCTCCCGACAGGGCATGGGCTCCTACGAGCAGTACTTC.

This clonotype was counted ten times or more. This chain connects TRBV10-2 to TRBJ2-3; D uncertain. The CDR3 has 11 residues. CDR1 and CDR2 (germline): WSHSY, SAAADI. V lost 4 bases and J lost 5, with 4 bases in between. The CDR3 nucleotides are TGCGCCAGCAGTGCAATAGATACGCAGTATTTT. Encoded protein: CASSAIDTQYF.

This chain connects TRBV5-5 to TRBJ1-1; D gene unclear. There are 13 residues in the CDR3. CDR1 is SGHKS, CDR2 YYEKEE, per germline (reference sequence). The V and J ends lost 1 base and 3 bases respectively, with 7 bases between them. The CDR3 DNA is TGTGCCAGCAGCTTGACCCAGTACACTGAAGCTTTCTTT. Its translation: CASSLTQYTEAFF.

This clonotype was detected many times. V gene TRBV5-1 combines with J gene TRBJ1-2, with D unclear. V lost 4 bases and J 2 bases, leaving 12 bases between the germline ends. The germline gives CDR1 SGHRS, CDR2 YFSETQ. The CDR3 loop spans 14 amino acids. CDR3 sequence (DNA): TGCGCCAGCAGCCTACAATCTTCCAACTATGGCTACACCTTC. Its translation is CASSLQSSNYGYTF.

This clonotype was observed at least ten times. This rearrangement joins TRBV6-5 to TRBJ1-1; D call uncertain. V gave up 4 bases and J gave up 3 bases, with 15 bases separating them. The germline V gene has CDR1 MNHEY and CDR2 SVGAGI. The CDR3 sequence is 15 residues long. The CDR3 DNA is TGTGCCAGCAGTTTAGATATGTGGGGTGACACTGAAGCTTTCTTT. This sequence encodes CASSLDMWGDTEAFF.

The genes are TRBV5-1 and TRBJ1-1; 7 bases are shared with TRBD1. This CDR3 has 12 residues. V was pared by 0 bases and J by 11 bases, with 4 bases of the junction left unmatched. Germline lookup yields CDR1 SGHRS and CDR2 YFSETQ. CDR3 DNA: TGCGCCAGCAGCTTGGAGGGCAGGGGGGCTTTCTTT. Translation: CASSLEGRGAFF.

As for this clonotype: A read error is possible here, since a much larger clone lies one base away. V gene TRBV27 combines with J gene TRBJ1-2; TRBD1 matches 8 bases. The CDR3 length is 13 residues. The junction had 3 bases not matched to a gene; V was cut back by 7 bases and J by 2 bases. Germline CDR1 reads MNHEY; CDR2 reads SMNVEV (reference sequence). For the CDR3, the DNA is TGTGCCAGCACCCGGGACAGGAACTATGGCTACACCTTC. Translated, it gives CASTRDRNYGYTF.

This rearrangement joins TRBV27 to TRBJ2-7; D possibly corresponds to TRBD1 (6 bases). In germline, CDR1 is MNHEY, CDR2 SMNVEV (reference sequence). The CDR3 runs to 15 residues. Deletions cut 3 bases from V and 4 bases from J, with 16 bases between. The CDR3 nucleotides are TGTGCCAGCAGTTTTCGATTCGTAGGGGGTTACGAGCAGTACGTC. This translates into CASSFRFVGGYEQYV.

This clonotype was observed a handful of times. The chain is built from TRBV5-1 and TRBJ2-3, with 8 bases aligning to TRBD2. The CDR3 sequence is 15 residues long. Germline V gene lookup returns CDR1 SGHRS and CDR2 YFSETQ. V gave up 4 bases and J gave up 6 bases; unmatched junction bases: 10. The DNA of the CDR3 is TGCGCCAGCAGCCCCCGTGGCGGGGGGATCGATACGCAGTATTTT. This translates into CASSPRGGGIDTQYF.

CDR3 sequence: CASRRGPDEKLFF. CDR3 DNA sequence: TGTGCCAGCAGAAGGGGGCCGGATGAAAAACTGTTTTTT. The chain links TRBV28 to TRBJ1-4; TRBD1 matches 7 bases. With 6 bases clipped from V and 6 bases from J, the junction kept 4 bases outside the gene matches. The CDR3 sequence is 13 residues long. Germline V gene sequence: CDR1 MDHEN, CDR2 SYDVKM.

The table lists this clonotype with a few counts. The chain links TRBV6-5 to TRBJ1-5; TRBD1 is a possible D gene (5 bases). The CDR3 loop spans 13 amino acids. V was shortened by 2 bases and J by 9 bases, with 11 bases between the two germline ends. Germline CDR1 is MNHEY and CDR2 is SVGAGI. The CDR3 sequence is CASSYRGQGPQHF. For the CDR3, the DNA is TGTGCCAGCAGTTACAGGGGTCAAGGGCCCCAGCATTTT.

The gene calls are TRBV10-3 and TRBJ2-1; 9 bases map to TRBD1. The V and J ends lost 10 bases and 3 bases, in that order; junction bases with no gene match: 7. The CDR3 is made up of 14 amino acids. Germline lookup yields CDR1 ENHRY and CDR2 SYGVKD. The CDR3 protein is CASNRDRDYNEQFF. CDR3 sequence (DNA): TGTGCCAGTAACCGGGACAGGGACTACAATGAGCAGTTCTTC.

This clonotype occurred a few times. The V call is TRBV4-1, the J call TRBJ2-2; the match to TRBD2 covers 8 bases. Trimming at V came to 5 bases and at J to 3 bases, leaving 11 bases not matched to a gene. CDR3 size: 17 residues. Germline CDR1 MGHRA, CDR2 YSYEKL. CDR3 sequence reads: CASSWGGGRGYTGELFF. In nucleotides, the CDR3 is TGCGCCAGCAGCTGGGGCGGGGGGCGAGGCTACACCGGGGAGCTGTTTTTT.

In this sample, this clonotype turned up a few times. This chain links TRBV7-9 with TRBJ1-3; D perhaps matches TRBD1 (6 bases). The V gene's germline CDR1 is SEHNR and CDR2 FQNEAQ (reference sequence). Trimming left V 1 base short and J 6 bases short, with 16 bases between. The CDR3 has 16 residues. The CDR3 spells CASSLEVGQPSNTIYF. Here the CDR3 DNA reads TGTGCCAGCAGCTTAGAGGTGGGACAACCATCAAACACCATATATTTT.

The DNA for the CDR3 is TGCAGTGCTAGTTTTGGGGGGGGAGAAGAGACCCAGTACTTC. Translated, it gives CSASFGGGEETQYF. The chain joins TRBV20-1 to TRBJ2-5, with 7 bases identical to TRBD2. The CDR3 spans 14 residues. In germline, CDR1 is DFQATT, CDR2 SNEGSKA (reference sequence). J gave up 3 bases and V 3 bases, and 7 bases lay outside the gene matches.

The chain carries TRBV4-1 and TRBJ2-7, with TRBD1 identical over 9 bases. V was clipped by 4 bases and J by 6 bases; unmatched bases: 10. The CDR3 covers 15 residues. In germline, CDR1 is MGHRA, CDR2 YSYEKL. CDR3 sequence reads: CASSRLQGAQGEQYF. DNA for the CDR3: TGCGCCAGCAGCCGTCTACAGGGGGCTCAGGGCGAGCAGTACTTC.

The chain recombines TRBV20-1 with TRBJ2-1; 11 nucleotides align to TRBD2. The CDR3 totals 18 residues. V was pared by 6 bases and J by 10 bases, with 23 bases of the junction left unmatched. Per germline, CDR1 DFQATT and CDR2 SNEGSKA (reference sequence). This chain's CDR3 is CSAPLTLAGGQTSREQFF. Written as DNA, the CDR3 is TGCAGTGCCCCCTTAACTCTAGCGGGGGGTCAAACTTCTCGGGAGCAGTTCTTC.

This clonotype appeared once. The gene calls are TRBV20-1 and TRBJ2-3, with TRBD2 matching 7 bases. The CDR3 is made up of 14 amino acids. The germline gives CDR1 DFQATT, CDR2 SNEGSKA (reference sequence). The trim removed 3 bases at V and 3 bases at J, leaving 6 bases unmatched. Here the CDR3 reads CSASAALATDTQYF. CDR3 coding DNA: TGCAGTGCTAGTGCGGCACTAGCGACAGATACGCAGTATTTT.